Shown below are 13 T cell receptor beta chains from a single sample sequenced in a study of blood T cells in healthy people across ages. Alongside a J-beta primer mix, a sample-barcoded 5' primer served in a second PCR lasting roughly 7 to 11 cycles. TCRdb used MiXCR to reprocess the 5' RACE reads, holding one entry per CDR3 protein. Of 800,000 to 950,000 distinct CDR3 sequences in the sample, 30% to 45% are singletons; the top ten hold over 10%. The sequenced sample consisted of blood. The receptors come from a young man in good health.

The chain carries TRBV14 and TRBJ1-2; 9 bases map to TRBD1. The length of the CDR3 is 16 residues. Looked up from germline, CDR1 is SGHDN and CDR2 is FVKESK. V gave up 0 bases and J gave up 6 bases; unmatched junction bases: 8. CDR3 region: CASSQDRKGTGHGYTF. DNA for the CDR3: TGTGCCAGCAGCCAAGATCGTAAAGGGACAGGGCATGGCTACACCTTC.

A few counts support this clonotype. The chain joins TRBV9 to TRBJ2-3; 9 nucleotides line up with TRBD2. The CDR3 is 19 residues long. Germline CDR1 is SGDLS and CDR2 is YYNGEE. V lost 0 bases and J lost 5; bases outside the gene matches: 16. The CDR3 reads CASSVVGGALAGGKDTQYF. The CDR3 nucleotides are TGTGCCAGCAGCGTAGTAGGGGGAGCCCTGGCGGGGGGGAAAGATACGCAGTATTTT.

V usage is TRBV12-3 or TRBV12-4 and J usage is TRBJ2-5, with D maybe TRBD1 (5 bases). V was pared by 5 bases and J by 11 bases, with 15 bases between. The CDR3 sequence is 12 residues long. The CDR3, as DNA: TGTGCCAGCAGTACGACAGACAATGAGCAGTACTTC. It specifies CASSTTDNEQYF.

This chain joins TRBV4-3 and TRBJ1-1; D perhaps matches TRBD1 (5 bases). There are 15 residues in the CDR3. V was cut by 0 bases and J by 3 bases, with 11 bases left in between. CDR1 and CDR2 (germline): LGHNA, YSLEER. The CDR3 protein is CASSQDLGADTEAFF. In DNA form, the CDR3 reads TGCGCCAGCAGCCAAGATTTAGGGGCGGACACTGAAGCTTTCTTT.

The table lists this clonotype with many counts. The J gene is TRBJ2-7, the V gene TRBV7-2; D might be TRBD1 (6 bases). In germline, CDR1 is SGHTA, CDR2 FQGNSA. The CDR3 runs to 15 residues. Trimming shortened V by 0 bases and J by 1 base, and 10 bases separated the two germline ends. This chain's CDR3 is CASSLAGQGSYEQYF. For the CDR3, the DNA is TGTGCCAGCAGCTTAGCTGGGCAGGGGTCCTACGAGCAGTACTTC.

In its sample, this clonotype was seen many times. J is TRBJ1-2 and V is TRBV12-3 or TRBV12-4; D is unclear. This CDR3 has 15 amino acids. V was pared by 2 bases and J by 2 bases, with 12 bases between. The CDR3, as DNA: TGTGCCAGCAGTTTACTGGAATTTAGAAACTATGGCTACACCTTC. Its protein product is CASSLLEFRNYGYTF.

The chain employs TRBV6-2 or TRBV6-3 and TRBJ1-4, with D tentatively TRBD1 (6 bases). The CDR3 is 13 amino acids. V was trimmed by 7 bases and J by 8 bases, leaving 14 bases between them. Germline values: CDR1 MNHEY, CDR2 SVGEGT. The CDR3 spells CASKPSGGEKLFF. DNA of the CDR3: TGTGCCAGCAAGCCCTCCGGGGGCGAAAAACTGTTTTTT.

V gene TRBV12-3 or TRBV12-4 combines with J gene TRBJ1-4; no definite D call. CDR3 length equals 11 residues. V was cut by 2 bases and J by 11 bases, with 6 bases left in between. The CDR3 DNA reads as TGTGCCAGCAGTTTAACCGGGAAACTGTTTTTT. It yields the protein CASSLTGKLFF.

The chain is built from TRBV11-2 and TRBJ2-7; possible D gene TRBD2, 6 bases. The germline V and J ends were trimmed by 3 bases and 7 bases, with 19 bases remaining between them. The CDR3 is 15 residues long. Germline V CDR1 and CDR2: SGHAT, FQNNGV. The chain's CDR3 is CASSLVGDSYNEQYF. The CDR3 nucleotides are TGTGCCAGCAGCTTGGTGGGGGACTCCTACAATGAGCAGTACTTC.

This chain joins TRBV5-1 and TRBJ2-7, with TRBD1 identical over 7 bases. The junction had 3 bases not matched to a gene; V was cut back by 0 bases and J by 0 bases. CDR1 and CDR2 (germline): SGHRS, YFSETQ. The CDR3 has 15 amino acids. For the CDR3, the DNA is TGCGCCAGCAGCTTGGGAGGGGGCGACTCCTACGAGCAGTACTTC. Amino acids: CASSLGGGDSYEQYF. Supplemented by reference TRBV5-1 and TRBJ2-7, the full variable domain reads KAGVTQTPRYLIKTRGQQVTLSCSPISGHRSVSWYQQTPGQGLQFLFEYFSETQRNKGNFPGRFSGRQFSNSRSEMNVSTLELGDSALYLCASSLGGGDSYEQYFGPGTRLTVT.

With regard to this clonotype: This sequence may be a read error, since a much larger clone differs from it by one base. CDR3 nucleotides: TGCAGTGCTCTGCCAGGGCTAGCGAGGGAGACCCAGTTCTTC. Encoded protein: CSALPGLARETQFF. V gene TRBV20-1 combines with J gene TRBJ2-1; maybe TRBD2 (6 bases). Germline CDR1 DFQATT, CDR2 SNEGSKA (reference sequence). The length of the CDR3 is 14 residues. The V and J ends lost 5 bases and 13 bases respectively, with 24 bases between them.

This clonotype was counted only a few times. The V and J genes are TRBV6-2 or TRBV6-3 and TRBJ2-5; possibly TRBD1 for D (6 bases). There are 14 residues in the CDR3. CDR1 and CDR2 (germline): MNHEY, SVGEGT. Trimming stripped 5 bases from V and 2 bases from J, with 12 bases between. The CDR3 loop reads CASSDRSTQETQYF. The CDR3 nucleotides read TGTGCCAGCAGTGACAGGTCGACACAAGAGACCCAGTACTTC.

This chain connects TRBV20-1 to TRBJ2-5, with 7 bases that match TRBD2. Germline CDR1 DFQATT, CDR2 SNEGSKA (reference sequence). J lost 7 bases, V lost 1 base, and 9 bases had no gene match. CDR3 length: 14 residues. The CDR3 DNA is TGCAGTGCTAGAGGGACTAGTGGGGAAAGGACCCAGTACTTC. Its translation is CSARGTSGERTQYF.